These 4 T cell receptor beta chains were sequenced from one sample in a study of Graves' ophthalmopathy and Graves' hyperthyroidism. For repertoire sequencing, the TCR beta CDR3 regions were amplified from RNA transcripts. HTBI primers were used in a first-round RT-PCR, which preceded a second-round multiplex PCR. MiXCR was run by TCRdb on the multiplex PCR reads, yielding one entry per CDR3 protein. The top ten clones hold approximately 7% of a sample with 680,000 or so distinct CDR3 sequences, 20% to 25% of them seen once. Specimen: peripheral blood. These receptors originate from a woman aged 18-35 years with stable Graves' hyperthyroidism. Some clones in this sample may be carry-over from other donors' samples.

There are many counts of this clonotype. The chain is built from TRBV2 and TRBJ1-1; D might be TRBD1 (5 bases). The germline V gene has CDR1 SNHLY and CDR2 FYNNEI. Deletions cut 8 bases from V and 1 base from J, with 14 bases between. This CDR3 has 14 residues. CDR3 nucleotides: TGTGCCAGCGCCTCGGGCAGGGCGAACACTGAAGCTTTCTTT. Protein: CASASGRANTEAFF. Complete variable domain (other parts from reference TRBV2 and TRBJ1-1): EPEVTQTPSHQVTQMGQEVILRCVPISNHLYFYWYRQILGQKVEFLVSFYNNEISEKSEIFDDQFSVERPDGSNFTLKIRSTKLEDSAMYFCASASGRANTEAFFGQGTRLTVV.

This clonotype was seen a few times. The chain carries TRBV3-1 and TRBJ2-2; perhaps D is TRBD1 or TRBD2 (5 bases each). In germline, CDR1 is LGHDT, CDR2 YNNKEL (reference sequence). The germline V and J ends were trimmed by 7 bases and 6 bases, with 15 bases remaining between them. This CDR3 contains 14 residues. This chain's CDR3 is CASIQGRGPGELFF. The CDR3 region has the DNA TGTGCCAGCATCCAGGGTAGGGGACCCGGGGAGCTGTTTTTT.

This clonotype was recorded at least ten times. The CDR3 is CASSRGTEKNTEAFF. CDR3 DNA sequence: TGTGCCAGCAGTAGAGGTACAGAGAAGAACACTGAAGCTTTCTTT. The chain couples TRBV27 to TRBJ1-1; D not resolved. Germline V lookup: CDR1 MNHEY, CDR2 SMNVEV (reference sequence). V lost 5 bases, J lost 1 base, and 14 bases lay in between. This CDR3 contains 15 residues.

Ten or more counts support this clonotype. V usage is TRBV9 and J usage is TRBJ2-5; 7 bases are a match to TRBD1. The J segment lost 3 bases and the V segment lost 0 bases, leaving 2 bases of the junction unmatched. CDR1 SGDLS and CDR2 YYNGEE come from the germline V gene. This CDR3 region has 14 residues. The DNA of the CDR3 is TGTGCCAGCAGCGTAGGACAGGGAAAAGAGACCCAGTACTTC. Translated: CASSVGQGKETQYF.